This is a list of T cell receptor beta chains from one sample in a study of metastatic and nonmetastatic thyroid tumors. TCRdb re-called clones from the PCR reads using MiXCR. This table holds over 10,000 clones, over 20% found once. Sequencing was carried out using tumor tissue. The origin of the receptors is a female donor with papillary thyroid cancer or a benign thyroid nodule (not recorded which). Some clones in this sample may be carry-over from other donors' samples. Each CDR3 is given with its conserved first and last residue. D genes are given only for firm matches. Some rows have no size entry. The others give once, few or many, or a class for an expanded clone.

J gene,V gene,D gene,clone size,CDR3 protein,CDR3 DNA
TRBJ1-1,TRBV27,-,-,CASSLTDYTEAFF,TGTGCCAGCAGTTTGACTGATTACACTGAAGCTTTCTTT
TRBJ2-2,TRBV6-2/TRBV6-3,TRBD1,many,CATTEGAWTGELFF,TGTGCCACCACCGAGGGGGCGTGGACCGGGGAGCTGTTTTTT
TRBJ2-1,TRBV6-9,-,-,CASTNGFCEQFF,TGCGCCAGCACCAACGGTTTTTGTGAGCAGTTCTTC
TRBJ1-1,TRBV14,-,-,CASSHSLNTEAFF,TGTGCCAGCAGCCACTCACTGAACACTGAAGCTTTCTTT
TRBJ2-6,TRBV29-1,-,-,CSFYSGANVLTF,TGCAGCTTCTACTCTGGGGCCAACGTCCTGACTTTC
TRBJ2-7,TRBV5-1,-,-,CSSRGDGSYEQYF,TGCTCCAGCAGGGGGGACGGATCCTACGAGCAGTACTTC
TRBJ1-1,TRBV20-1,-,many,CSARDLDRQNTEAFF,TGCAGTGCTAGAGATTTGGACAGACAGAACACTGAAGCTTTCTTT
TRBJ2-7,TRBV7-3,TRBD1,many,CASSWDRGNEQYF,TGTGCCAGCTCTTGGGACAGGGGTAACGAGCAGTACTTC
TRBJ1-1,TRBV12-3/TRBV12-4,-,few,CASSFGGGSTEAFF,TGTGCCAGCAGTTTTGGAGGAGGGAGCACTGAAGCTTTCTTT
TRBJ1-2,TRBV12-3/TRBV12-4,TRBD1,-,CASSPGQGIGYTF,TGTGCCAGCAGTCCGGGACAGGGTATAGGCTACACCTTC
TRBJ2-7,TRBV3-1,-,-,CASSPFTGTIPLNEQYF,TGTGCCAGCAGCCCCTTTACCGGGACCATACCTTTAAACGAGCAGTACTTC
TRBJ2-5,TRBV19,-,-,CASSQQPRTGNQETQYF,TGTGCCAGTAGCCAACAACCCCGAACAGGGAACCAAGAGACCCAGTACTTC
TRBJ2-5,TRBV19,TRBD2,many,CASSLRTSGGSETQYF,TGTGCCAGTAGTCTACGGACTAGCGGGGGGTCTGAGACCCAGTACTTC
TRBJ1-6,TRBV28,-,-,CASTPPRGPLHF,TGTGCCAGCACCCCCCCGCGTGGGCCCCTCCACTTT
TRBJ2-7,TRBV11-2,TRBD1,-,CASSWGQGAYEQYF,TGTGCCAGCAGCTGGGGGCAGGGGGCCTACGAGCAGTACTTC
TRBJ2-1,TRBV20-1,TRBD2,many,CSARGEAGAPYNEQFF,TGCAGTGCTAGAGGTGAAGCGGGAGCGCCCTACAATGAGCAGTTCTTC
TRBJ2-7,TRBV5-1,TRBD1,-,CASSLQAGQGYEQYF,TGCGCCAGCAGCTTGCAGGCGGGACAGGGGTACGAGCAGTACTTC